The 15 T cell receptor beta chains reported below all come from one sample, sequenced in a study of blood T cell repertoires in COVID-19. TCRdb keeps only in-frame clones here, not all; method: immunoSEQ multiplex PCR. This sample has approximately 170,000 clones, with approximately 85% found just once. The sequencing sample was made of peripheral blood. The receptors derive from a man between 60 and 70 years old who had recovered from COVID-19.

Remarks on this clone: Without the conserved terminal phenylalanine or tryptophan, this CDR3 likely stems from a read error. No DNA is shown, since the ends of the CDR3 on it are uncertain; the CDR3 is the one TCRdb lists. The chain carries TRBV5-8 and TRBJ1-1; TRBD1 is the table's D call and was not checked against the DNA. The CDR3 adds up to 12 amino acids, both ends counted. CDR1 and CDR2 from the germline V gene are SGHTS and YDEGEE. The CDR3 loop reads CASTITDRGQTL.

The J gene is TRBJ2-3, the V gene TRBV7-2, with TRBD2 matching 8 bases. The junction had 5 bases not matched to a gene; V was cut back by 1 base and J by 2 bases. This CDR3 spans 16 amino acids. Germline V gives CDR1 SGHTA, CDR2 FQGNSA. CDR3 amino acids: CASSLVSGGDTDTQYF. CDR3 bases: TGTGCCAGCAGCTTAGTCTCGGGGGGGGACACAGATACGCAGTATTTT.

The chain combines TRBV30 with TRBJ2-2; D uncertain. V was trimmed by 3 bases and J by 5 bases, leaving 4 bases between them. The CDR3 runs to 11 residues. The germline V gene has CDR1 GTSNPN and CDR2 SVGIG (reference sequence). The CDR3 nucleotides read TGTGCCTGGAGGAGAACCGGGGAGCTGTTTTTT. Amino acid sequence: CAWRRTGELFF. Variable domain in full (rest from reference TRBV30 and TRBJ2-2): SQTIHQWPATLVQPVGSPLSLECTVEGTSNPNLYWYRQAAGRGLQLLFYSVGIGQISSEVPQNLSASRPQDRQFILSSKKLLLSDSGFYLCAWRRTGELFFGEGSRLTVL.

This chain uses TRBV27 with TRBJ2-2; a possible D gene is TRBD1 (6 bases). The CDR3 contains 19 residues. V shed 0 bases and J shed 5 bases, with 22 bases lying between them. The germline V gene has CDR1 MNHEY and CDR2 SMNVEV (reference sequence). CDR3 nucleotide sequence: TGTGCCAGCAGTTTATCCTCCCAAGGGCGTGGCAGGGGTACCGGGGAGCTGTTTTTT. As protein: CASSLSSQGRGRGTGELFF.

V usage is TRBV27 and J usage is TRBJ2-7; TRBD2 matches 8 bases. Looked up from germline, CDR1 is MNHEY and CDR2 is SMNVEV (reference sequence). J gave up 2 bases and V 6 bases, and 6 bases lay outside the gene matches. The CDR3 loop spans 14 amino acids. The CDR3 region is CASSFSGATYEQYF. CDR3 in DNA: TGTGCCAGCAGCTTTAGCGGGGCTACCTACGAGCAGTACTTC.

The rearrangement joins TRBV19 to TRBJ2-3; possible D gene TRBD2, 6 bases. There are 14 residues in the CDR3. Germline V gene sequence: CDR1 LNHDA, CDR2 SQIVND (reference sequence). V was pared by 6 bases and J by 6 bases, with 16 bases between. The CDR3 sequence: CASSAFGGADTQYF. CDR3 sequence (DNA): TGTGCCAGTAGCGCCTTCGGAGGGGCCGATACGCAGTATTTT. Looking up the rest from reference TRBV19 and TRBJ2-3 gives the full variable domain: DGGITQSPKYLFRKEGQNVTLSCEQNLNHDAMYWYRQDPGQGLRLIYYSQIVNDFQKGDIAEGYSVSREKKESFPLTVTSAQKNPTAFYLCASSAFGGADTQYFGPGTRLTVL.

This CDR3 is CASSGQGVYEQYF. The CDR3 DNA sequence: TGTGCCAGCTCTGGACAGGGTGTCTACGAGCAGTACTTC. The rearrangement uses TRBV6-5 and TRBJ2-7; 8 positions agree with TRBD1. Trimming took 8 bases from V and 3 from J; bases not matched to a gene: 6. The CDR3 length is 13 residues. Germline assignment: CDR1 MNHEY and CDR2 SVGAGI.

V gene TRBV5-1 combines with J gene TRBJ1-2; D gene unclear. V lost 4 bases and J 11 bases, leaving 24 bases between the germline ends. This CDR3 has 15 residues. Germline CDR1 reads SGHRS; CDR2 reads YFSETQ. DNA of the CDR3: TGCGCCAGCAGCGCCGCTTCGGGAGGCTTAAGTCCATACACCTTC. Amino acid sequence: CASSAASGGLSPYTF.

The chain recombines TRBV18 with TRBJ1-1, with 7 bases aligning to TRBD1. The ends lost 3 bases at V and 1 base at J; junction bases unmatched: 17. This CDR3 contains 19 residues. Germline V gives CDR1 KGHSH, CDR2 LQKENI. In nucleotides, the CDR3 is TGTGCCAGCTCACCGAGACTTTACAAGGAGGGGGCCACGAACACTGAAGCTTTCTTT. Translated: CASSPRLYKEGATNTEAFF. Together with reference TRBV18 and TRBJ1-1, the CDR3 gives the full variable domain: NAGVMQNPRHLVRRRGQEARLRCSPMKGHSHVYWYRQLPEEGLKFMVYLQKENIIDESGMPKERFSAEFPKEGPSILRIQQVVRGDSAAYFCASSPRLYKEGATNTEAFFGQGTRLTVV.

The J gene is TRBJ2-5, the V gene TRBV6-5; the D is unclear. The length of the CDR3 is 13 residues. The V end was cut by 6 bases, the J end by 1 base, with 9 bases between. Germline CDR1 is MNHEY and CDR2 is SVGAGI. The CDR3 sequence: CASRSLSQETQYF. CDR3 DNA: TGTGCCAGCAGATCACTAAGCCAAGAGACCCAGTACTTC.

DNA of the CDR3: TGTGCCAGCAGCCTTCCGGACAGGGCGGTCCCTGAAGCTTTCTTT. Translating it yields CASSLPDRAVPEAFF. This chain uses TRBV4-2 with TRBJ1-1; 8 nucleotides match TRBD1. This CDR3 is 15 amino acids long. From germline, CDR1 is LGHNA and CDR2 YNFKEQ. V lost 4 bases to trimming and J lost 6 bases; unmatched junction nucleotides: 10.

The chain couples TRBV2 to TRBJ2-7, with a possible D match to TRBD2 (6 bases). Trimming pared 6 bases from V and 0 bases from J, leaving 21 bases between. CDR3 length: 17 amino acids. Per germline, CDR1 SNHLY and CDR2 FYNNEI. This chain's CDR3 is CASSDRPPGLRSYEQYF. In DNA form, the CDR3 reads TGTGCCAGCAGCGACAGACCCCCGGGACTCCGCTCCTACGAGCAGTACTTC.

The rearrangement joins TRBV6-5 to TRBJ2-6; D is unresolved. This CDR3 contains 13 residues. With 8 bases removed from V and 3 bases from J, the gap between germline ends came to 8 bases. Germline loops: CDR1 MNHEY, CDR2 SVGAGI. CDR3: CASLGGGANVLTF. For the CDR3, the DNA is TGTGCCAGCCTCGGTGGTGGGGCCAACGTCCTGACTTTC.

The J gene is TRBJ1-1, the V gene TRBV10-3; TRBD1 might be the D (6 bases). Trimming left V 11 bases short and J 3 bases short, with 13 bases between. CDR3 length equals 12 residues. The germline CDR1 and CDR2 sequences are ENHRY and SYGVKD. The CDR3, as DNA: TGTGCCGTACAAAACAGGGACACTGAAGCTTTCTTT. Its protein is CAVQNRDTEAFF.

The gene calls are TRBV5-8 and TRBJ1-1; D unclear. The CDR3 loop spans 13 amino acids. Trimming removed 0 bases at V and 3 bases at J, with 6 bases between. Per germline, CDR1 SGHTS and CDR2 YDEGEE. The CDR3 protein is CASSLEEDTEAFF. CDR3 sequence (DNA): TGTGCCAGCAGCTTGGAAGAGGACACTGAAGCTTTCTTT. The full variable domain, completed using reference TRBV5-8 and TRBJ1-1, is EAGVTQSPTHLIKTRGQQATLRCSPISGHTSVYWYQQALGLGLQFLLWYDEGEERNRGNFPPRFSGRQFPNYSSELNVNALELEDSALYLCASSLEEDTEAFFGQGTRLTVV.